The TCR beta chain under discussion was sequenced for a study of regulatory T cells in long-lasting Graves disease. Germline lookup yields CDR1 KGHDR and CDR2 SFDVKD. Trimming shortened V by 5 bases and J by 3 bases, and 9 bases separated the two germline ends. The CDR3 covers 13 residues. The sample's time point: newly diagnosed GD, antithyroid drugs for less than 3 months. Making the TCR library involved RNA that had been extracted from PBMCs. CDR3 regions were amplified by Arm-PCR using iRepertoire HTBI primers to build TCR beta libraries. TCRdb used MiXCR to reprocess the multiplex PCR reads, holding one entry per CDR3 protein. The profile shows 350,000 to 450,000 distinct CDR3 sequences, 15% of them singletons. These records were also assigned to another study, of T cells in Graves' hyperthyroidism and ophthalmopathy. According to that study: Reasons for excluding patients were uncontrolled infection, other autoimmune disease, pregnancy or lactation.

Source: peripheral blood mononuclear cells (PBMCs), taken at new diagnosis, from a patient treated with antithyroid drugs. The clonotype originates from a woman aged 30 to 39 with Graves disease. This chain links TRBV24-1 with TRBJ1-2; D call uncertain. The CDR3 sequence is CATSVSGYYGYTF. The CDR3 DNA is TGTGCCACCAGTGTTTCAGGCTACTATGGCTACACCTTC.